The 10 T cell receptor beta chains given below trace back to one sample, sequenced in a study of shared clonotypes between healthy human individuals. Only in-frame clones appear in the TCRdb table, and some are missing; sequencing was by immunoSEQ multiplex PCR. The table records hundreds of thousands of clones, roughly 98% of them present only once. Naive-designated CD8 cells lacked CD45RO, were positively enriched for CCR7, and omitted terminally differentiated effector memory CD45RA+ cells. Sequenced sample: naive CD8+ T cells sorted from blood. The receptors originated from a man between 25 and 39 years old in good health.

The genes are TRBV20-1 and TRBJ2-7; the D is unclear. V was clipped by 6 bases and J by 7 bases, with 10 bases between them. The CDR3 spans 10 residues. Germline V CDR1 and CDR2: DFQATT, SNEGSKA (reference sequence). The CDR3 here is CSARRVEQYF. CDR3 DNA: TGCAGTGCCAGAAGGGTGGAGCAGTACTTC.

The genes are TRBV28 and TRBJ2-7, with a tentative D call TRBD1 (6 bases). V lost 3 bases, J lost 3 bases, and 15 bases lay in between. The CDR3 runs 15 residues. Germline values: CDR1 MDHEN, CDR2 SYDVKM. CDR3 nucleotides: TGTGCCAGCAGTTTTCCGAGGGACACCTTCTACGAGCAGTACTTC. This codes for CASSFPRDTFYEQYF. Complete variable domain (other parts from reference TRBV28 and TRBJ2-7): DVKVTQSSRYLVKRTGEKVFLECVQDMDHENMFWYRQDPGLGLRLIYFSYDVKMKEKGDIPEGYSVSREKKERFSLILESASTNQTSMYLCASSFPRDTFYEQYFGPGTRLTVT.

The DNA of the CDR3 is TGTGCCACCAGCACCTGGACAGAGGGAGCGGATACGCAGTATTTT. Its translation is CATSTWTEGADTQYF. The chain combines TRBV15 with TRBJ2-3; TRBD1 is a possible D gene (6 bases). V was shortened by 4 bases and J by 6 bases, with 17 bases between the two germline ends. Per the germline V gene, CDR1 is LNHNV and CDR2 is YYDKDF (reference sequence). The CDR3 is 15 residues long.

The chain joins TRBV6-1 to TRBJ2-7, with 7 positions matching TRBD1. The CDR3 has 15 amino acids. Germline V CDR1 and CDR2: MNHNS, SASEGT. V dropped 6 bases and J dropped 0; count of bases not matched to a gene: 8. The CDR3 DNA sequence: TGTGCCAGCAGCGACAGGGACAGCAGCTCCTACGAGCAGTACTTC. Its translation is CASSDRDSSSYEQYF.

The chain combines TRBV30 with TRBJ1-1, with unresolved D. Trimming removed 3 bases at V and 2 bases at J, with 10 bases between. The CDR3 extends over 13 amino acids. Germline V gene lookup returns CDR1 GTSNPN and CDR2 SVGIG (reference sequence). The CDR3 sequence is CAWRRKSNTEAFF. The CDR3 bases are TGTGCCTGGAGACGAAAGTCAAACACTGAAGCTTTCTTT.

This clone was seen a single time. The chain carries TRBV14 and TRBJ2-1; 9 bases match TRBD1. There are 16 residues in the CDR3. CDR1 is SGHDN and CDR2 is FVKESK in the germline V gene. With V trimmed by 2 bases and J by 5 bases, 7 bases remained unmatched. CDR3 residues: CASSQTDRGSNNEQFF. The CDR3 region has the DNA TGTGCCAGCAGCCAAACAGACAGGGGGAGTAACAATGAGCAGTTCTTC.

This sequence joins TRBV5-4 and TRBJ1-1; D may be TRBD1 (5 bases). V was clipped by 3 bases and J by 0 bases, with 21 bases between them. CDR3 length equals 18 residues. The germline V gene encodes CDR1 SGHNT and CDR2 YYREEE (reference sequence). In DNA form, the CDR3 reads TGTGCCAGCAGCTCCGGACACCCGGCTGGTCTCTTGAACACTGAAGCTTTCTTT. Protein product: CASSSGHPAGLLNTEAFF.

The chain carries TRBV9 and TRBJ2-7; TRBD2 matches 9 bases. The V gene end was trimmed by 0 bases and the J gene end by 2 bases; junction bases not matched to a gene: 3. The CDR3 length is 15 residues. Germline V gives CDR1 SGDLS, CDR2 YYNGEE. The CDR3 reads CASSVAASGTYEQYF. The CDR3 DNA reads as TGTGCCAGCAGCGTAGCGGCTAGCGGGACCTACGAGCAGTACTTC.

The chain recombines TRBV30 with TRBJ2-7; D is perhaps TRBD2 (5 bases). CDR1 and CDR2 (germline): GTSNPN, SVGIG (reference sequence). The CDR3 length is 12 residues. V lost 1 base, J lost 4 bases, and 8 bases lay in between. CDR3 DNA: TGTGCCTGGAGTGAACGGGGTTACGAGCAGTACTTC. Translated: CAWSERGYEQYF.

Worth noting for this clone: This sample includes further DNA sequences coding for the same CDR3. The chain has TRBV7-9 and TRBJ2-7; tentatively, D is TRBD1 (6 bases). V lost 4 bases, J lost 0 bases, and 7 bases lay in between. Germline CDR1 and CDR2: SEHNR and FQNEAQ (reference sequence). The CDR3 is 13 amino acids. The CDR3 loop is CASSSQGSYEQYF. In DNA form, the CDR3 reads TGTGCCAGCAGCTCACAGGGCTCCTACGAGCAGTACTTC. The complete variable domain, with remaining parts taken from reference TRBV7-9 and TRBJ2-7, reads DTGVSQNPRHKITKRGQNVTFRCDPISEHNRLYWYRQTLGQGPEFLTYFQNEAQLEKSRLLSDRFSAERPKGSFSTLEIQRTEQGDSAMYLCASSSQGSYEQYFGPGTRLTVT.